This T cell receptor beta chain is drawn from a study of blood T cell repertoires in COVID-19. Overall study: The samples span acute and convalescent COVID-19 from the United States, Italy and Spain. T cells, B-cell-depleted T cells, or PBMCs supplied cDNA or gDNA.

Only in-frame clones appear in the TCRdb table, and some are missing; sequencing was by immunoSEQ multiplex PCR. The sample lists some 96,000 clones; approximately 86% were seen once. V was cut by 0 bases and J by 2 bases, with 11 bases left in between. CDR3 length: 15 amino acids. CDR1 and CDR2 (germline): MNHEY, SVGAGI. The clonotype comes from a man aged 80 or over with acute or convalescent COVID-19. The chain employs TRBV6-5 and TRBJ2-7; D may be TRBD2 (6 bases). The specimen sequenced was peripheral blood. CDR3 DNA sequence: TGTGCCAGCAGTTACTCGCGGCGGGAAACCTACGAGCAGTACTTC. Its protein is CASSYSRRETYEQYF.